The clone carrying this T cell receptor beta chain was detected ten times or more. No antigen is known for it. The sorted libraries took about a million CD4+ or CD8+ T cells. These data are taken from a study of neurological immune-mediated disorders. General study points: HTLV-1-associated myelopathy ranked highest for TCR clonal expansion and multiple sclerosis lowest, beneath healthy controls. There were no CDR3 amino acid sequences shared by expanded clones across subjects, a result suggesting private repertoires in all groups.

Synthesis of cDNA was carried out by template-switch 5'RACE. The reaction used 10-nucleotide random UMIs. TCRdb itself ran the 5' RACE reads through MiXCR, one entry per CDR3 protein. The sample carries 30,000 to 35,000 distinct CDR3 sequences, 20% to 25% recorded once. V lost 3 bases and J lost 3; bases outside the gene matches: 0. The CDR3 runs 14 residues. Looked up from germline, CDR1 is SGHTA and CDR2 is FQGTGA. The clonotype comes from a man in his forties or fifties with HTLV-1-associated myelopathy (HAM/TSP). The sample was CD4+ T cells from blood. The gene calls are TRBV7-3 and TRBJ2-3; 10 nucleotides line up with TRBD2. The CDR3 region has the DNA TGTGCCAGCAGCTTTAGCGGGAGGACAGATACGCAGTATTTT. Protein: CASSFSGRTDTQYF.